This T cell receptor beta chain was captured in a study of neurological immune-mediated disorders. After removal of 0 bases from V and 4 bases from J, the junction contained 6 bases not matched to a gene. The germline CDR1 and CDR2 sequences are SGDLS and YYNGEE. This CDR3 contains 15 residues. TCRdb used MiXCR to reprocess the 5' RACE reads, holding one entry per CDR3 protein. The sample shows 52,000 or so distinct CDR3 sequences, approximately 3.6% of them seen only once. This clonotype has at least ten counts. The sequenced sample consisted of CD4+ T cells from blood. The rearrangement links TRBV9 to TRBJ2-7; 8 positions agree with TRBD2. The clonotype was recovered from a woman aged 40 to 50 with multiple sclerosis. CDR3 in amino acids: CASSVGTSLSYEQYF. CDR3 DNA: TGTGCCAGCAGCGTAGGGACTAGCCTGAGTTACGAGCAGTACTTC.